Reported below is one T cell receptor beta chain. Its antigen remains unidentified. No clone much larger than this one lies a single base away; base qualities are absent. Trimming removed 5 bases from V and 4 bases from J; the gene matches leave 14 bases unexplained. For CDR1 and CDR2, the germline V gene (reference sequence) lists SGHKS and YYEKEE. Including the terminal cysteine and phenylalanine, the CDR3 comprises 18 residues. The only DNA kept is the CDR3, 54 bases in frame from the first base. The data stem from a study of blood T cell repertoires in COVID-19 (dated by TCRdb to 2020 to 2022). Study-level background: Samples covering the acute and convalescent phases of COVID-19 were provided by collaborators in the United States, Italy and Spain. The prospective study material was composed of cDNA or gDNA derived from T cells, B-cell-depleted T cells, or PBMCs. The dataset comprised deeply sampled blood TCRbeta repertoires from subjects exposed to, actively infected with, or recovered from COVID-19. The repertoires were made available in a free public database intended to serve as a resource for research on the immune response to SARS-CoV-2. Samples came from the ongoing ImmuneRACE study (first 160 participants) plus 1,254 subjects from 6 global collaborators. Sample metadata almost always included a de-identified subject ID, COVID-19 status, age in years and sex. HLA class I and class II types, where available, came from metadata supplied by the sample provider rather than from assay-based typing. What the authors observed across the whole study: How much clinical and demographic metadata was included differed by source and by participant, and the metadata was provided uncurated.

TCRbeta CDR3 regions were amplified from genomic DNA using the immunoSEQ Assay, a bias-controlled multiplex PCR. Processing in the source paper ran as follows. Nucleated cell counts per sample were estimated from amplification of reference gene primers within the assay. To quantify the absolute abundance of each unique TCRbeta CDR3 rearrangement, sequence reads were collapsed and filtered. For each sample, productive Simpson clonality was calculated as the square root of Simpson's diversity index over productive rearrangements. TCRdb obtained this table from immuneACCESS and retained in-frame rearrangements with V and J assigned. These tables miss some clones; where compared with another copy, unresolved V genes account for less than half of the shortfall, and the remainder is unexplained. V, J and clone size are taken as reported in that table, and D and trimming were inferred from the DNA itself. In this sample the table shows approximately 70,000 clones, roughly nine tenths of which occur a single time. 3% to 5% of the sample is taken by the ten largest.

Each collaborating institution followed its own protocols to collect whole blood in K2EDTA tubes. For TCRbeta analysis, collaborator samples were shipped as frozen whole blood, as isolated PBMCs, or as DNA extracted from either sample type. Sequenced: peripheral blood. The sequence is built from TRBV5-5 and TRBJ2-2; a stretch of 10 junction bases matches TRBD1. The sequence was collected from a man between 65 and 85 years old with active COVID-19. The sequenced DNA is TGTGCCAGCAGGCCATGGGACAGGGGCCCCGGGGGCACCGGGGAGCTGTTTTTT. Its protein reads: CASRPWDRGPGGTGELFF.